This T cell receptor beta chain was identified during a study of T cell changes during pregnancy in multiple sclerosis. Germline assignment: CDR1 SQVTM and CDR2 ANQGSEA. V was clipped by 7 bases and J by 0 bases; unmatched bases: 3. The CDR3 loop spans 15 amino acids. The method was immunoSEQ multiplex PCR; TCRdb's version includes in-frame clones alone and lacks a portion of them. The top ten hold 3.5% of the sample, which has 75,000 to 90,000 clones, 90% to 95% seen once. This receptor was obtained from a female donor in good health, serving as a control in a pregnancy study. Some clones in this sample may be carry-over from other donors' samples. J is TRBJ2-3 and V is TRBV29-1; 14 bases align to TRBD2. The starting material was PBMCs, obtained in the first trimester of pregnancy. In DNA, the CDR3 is TGCAGCGCTCGGACTAGCGGGGGGAGCACAGATACGCAGTATTTT. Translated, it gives CSARTSGGSTDTQYF.